This T cell receptor (beta chain) was recorded in a study of radiation and T cells in renal cell carcinoma. Sample time point: blood 4 weeks post-SBRT, at nephrectomy. Treatment defined: 15 Gy SBRT to primary tumor, nephrectomy 4 weeks later. This clone is a singleton in its sample. CDR1 SNHLY and CDR2 FYNNEI come from the germline V gene. The V gene lost 5 bases and the J gene lost 9 bases, with 14 bases spanning the gap. This CDR3 contains 13 residues. The protocol was immunoSEQ multiplex PCR, while the TCRdb copy is restricted to in-frame clones and leaves out a portion. This table has 50,000 to 65,000 clones, approximately 80% appearing once.

The sequences come from blood, collected from a patient whose treatment included radiotherapy and nephrectomy. This receptor was taken from a man between 60 and 70 years old with renal cell carcinoma. The V gene is TRBV2, the J gene TRBJ2-1, with a tentative D call TRBD1 (6 bases). CDR3 protein: CASSKQGYGEQFF. The CDR3 DNA reads as TGTGCCAGCAGTAAGCAGGGGTACGGTGAGCAGTTCTTC.